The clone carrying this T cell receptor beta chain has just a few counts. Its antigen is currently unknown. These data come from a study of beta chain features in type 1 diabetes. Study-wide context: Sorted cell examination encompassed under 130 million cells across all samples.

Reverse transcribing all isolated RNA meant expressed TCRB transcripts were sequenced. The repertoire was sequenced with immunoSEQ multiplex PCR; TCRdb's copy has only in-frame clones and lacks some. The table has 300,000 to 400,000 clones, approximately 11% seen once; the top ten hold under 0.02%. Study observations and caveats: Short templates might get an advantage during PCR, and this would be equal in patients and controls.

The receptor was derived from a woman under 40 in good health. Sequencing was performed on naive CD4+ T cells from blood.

The CDR3 loop is CASSLNARSLTDTQYF. The DNA of the CDR3 is TGTGCCAGCAGCTTAAATGCTAGAAGTCTCACAGATACGCAGTATTTT. The chain is built from TRBV7-3 and TRBJ2-3; no reliable D call. The CDR3 totals 16 residues. Germline CDR1 is SGHTA and CDR2 is FQGTGA. V was cut by 1 base and J by 2 bases, with 13 bases left in between.